The 15 T cell receptor beta chains listed next were all sequenced from one sample in a study of T cell responses to AZD1222 COVID-19 vaccine. Sequencing used immunoSEQ multiplex PCR; TCRdb keeps in-frame clones, though not all of them. The sample holds 98,000 or so clones; just over 85% are singletons and the top ten take about 3%. The sequenced sample was peripheral blood, obtained on day 0 of AZD1222 vaccination. The receptors stem from an adult in good health.

The V call is TRBV3-1 (or the pseudogene TRBV3-2), the J call TRBJ1-1; D unclear. V lost 0 bases, J lost 2 bases, and 7 bases lay in between. The germline gives CDR1 LGHDT, CDR2 YNNKEL (reference sequence). CDR3 size: 14 residues. The CDR3 nucleotides are TGTGCCAGCAGCCAAGACGGGAGTAACACTGAAGCTTTCTTT. As protein: CASSQDGSNTEAFF.

The rearrangement links TRBV15 to TRBJ1-6; 7 bases fit TRBD1. This CDR3 comprises 16 residues. V lost 3 bases and J lost 4; bases outside the gene matches: 6. Per germline, CDR1 LNHNV and CDR2 YYDKDF (reference sequence). CDR3 in amino acids: CATSSQGEPYNSPLHF. As DNA, the CDR3 is TGTGCCACCAGCAGCCAGGGGGAACCGTATAATTCACCCCTCCACTTT.

This clone was recorded many times. This chain uses TRBV6-2 or TRBV6-3 with TRBJ2-2; D is ambiguous. This CDR3 spans 13 amino acids. Looked up from germline, CDR1 is MNHEY and CDR2 is SVGEGT. Trimming cost V 5 bases and J 4 bases, with 8 bases left between them. CDR3 bases: TGTGCCAGCAGTGCCCAGCCCACCGGGGAGCTGTTTTTT. This translates into CASSAQPTGELFF.

This rearrangement joins TRBV24-1 to TRBJ2-2; TRBD1 might be the D (6 bases). The length of the CDR3 is 14 residues. V gave up 9 bases and J gave up 2 bases, with 12 bases separating them. The germline V gene has CDR1 KGHDR and CDR2 SFDVKD. For the CDR3, the DNA is TGTGCCACCGGGGGCTTCAAAAACACCGGGGAGCTGTTTTTT. As protein: CATGGFKNTGELFF.

Here the CDR3 reads CASSVVTSGGYNEQFF. In DNA, the CDR3 is TGTGCCAGCAGCGTGGTTACTAGCGGGGGGTACAATGAGCAGTTCTTC. This sequence joins TRBV9 and TRBJ2-1, with TRBD2 matching 12 bases. Losses at the gene ends were 2 bases for V and 4 bases for J; bases not matched to a gene: 4. Germline assignment: CDR1 SGDLS and CDR2 YYNGEE. This CDR3 is built from 16 residues.

The CDR3 is CASSLRQGGSIGPQHF. As DNA, the CDR3 is TGTGCCAGCAGCCTTCGACAGGGGGGGTCAATTGGGCCCCAGCATTTT. The genes are TRBV7-8 and TRBJ1-5; TRBD1 aligns across 9 bases. CDR1 SGHVS and CDR2 FQNEAQ come from the germline V gene. The CDR3 has 16 residues. Germline trimming cut 5 bases from V and 9 bases from J; bases unmatched to any gene: 14.

This chain joins TRBV19 and TRBJ1-1; D uncertain. The CDR3 length is 15 residues. Germline lookup yields CDR1 LNHDA and CDR2 SQIVND (reference sequence). V was cut by 7 bases and J by 1 base, with 16 bases left in between. As DNA, the CDR3 is TGTGCCAGTACCGACCACATACGTAGGAACACTGAAGCTTTCTTT. This encodes CASTDHIRRNTEAFF. The full variable domain, its missing parts supplied by reference TRBV19 and TRBJ1-1, is DGGITQSPKYLFRKEGQNVTLSCEQNLNHDAMYWYRQDPGQGLRLIYYSQIVNDFQKGDIAEGYSVSREKKESFPLTVTSAQKNPTAFYLCASTDHIRRNTEAFFGQGTRLTVV.

The chain links TRBV20-1 to TRBJ1-4; possible D gene TRBD1, 5 bases. CDR3 length: 11 amino acids. Between the trimmed V and J ends, which lost 5 bases and 12 bases, there was a span of 13 bases. Looked up from germline, CDR1 is DFQATT and CDR2 is SNEGSKA (reference sequence). CDR3 bases: TGCAGTGCTGCACCAGGAGGGGAACTGTTTTTT. This gives the protein CSAAPGGELFF.

V usage is TRBV11-3 and J usage is TRBJ1-3; D gene ambiguous. The CDR3 has 15 amino acids. Trimming stripped 8 bases from V and 11 bases from J, with 25 bases between. From germline, CDR1 is SGHNT and CDR2 YENEEA. CDR3 sequence reads: CASSKGGGSDHSIYF. CDR3 nucleotides: TGTGCCAGCTCCAAAGGTGGCGGATCGGACCACTCCATATATTTT. Supplemented by reference TRBV11-3 and TRBJ1-3, the full variable domain reads EAGVVQSPRYKIIEKKQPVAFWCNPISGHNTLYWYLQNLGQGPELLIRYENEEAVDDSQLPKDRFSAERLKGVDSTLKIQPAELGDSAVYLCASSKGGGSDHSIYFGEGSWLTVV.

The chain is built from TRBV19 and TRBJ1-5, with unresolved D. Germline CDR1 reads LNHDA; CDR2 reads SQIVND (reference sequence). V was cut by 1 base and J by 7 bases, with 8 bases left in between. This CDR3 is 13 amino acids long. The CDR3 loop reads CASSIGAVQPQHF. DNA of the CDR3: TGTGCCAGTAGTATAGGGGCAGTGCAGCCCCAGCATTTT.

This chain joins TRBV12-5 and TRBJ2-1, with D unclear. The V gene lost 1 base and the J gene lost 8 bases, with 9 bases spanning the gap. This CDR3 spans 13 amino acids. CDR1 is LGHNT, CDR2 FRNRAP, per germline. The DNA for the CDR3 is TGTGCTAGTGGTTTGGGCAGTACCTATGAGCAGTTCTTC. Translation: CASGLGSTYEQFF.

The V call is TRBV7-9, the J call TRBJ1-5; no clear D gene. CDR1 SEHNR and CDR2 FQNEAQ come from the germline V gene (reference sequence). The CDR3 is 14 amino acids. Trimming removed 7 bases from V and 5 bases from J, with 15 bases in between. CDR3 in amino acids: CASTPTASDQPQHF. The CDR3 DNA sequence: TGTGCCAGCACCCCAACAGCCAGTGATCAGCCCCAGCATTTT. The whole variable domain, remainder taken from reference TRBV7-9 and TRBJ1-5, is DTGVSQNPRHKITKRGQNVTFRCDPISEHNRLYWYRQTLGQGPEFLTYFQNEAQLEKSRLLSDRFSAERPKGSFSTLEIQRTEQGDSAMYLCASTPTASDQPQHFGDGTRLSIL.

J is TRBJ2-4 and V is TRBV9; 8 nucleotides align to TRBD2. This CDR3 has 15 residues. The germline V gene has CDR1 SGDLS and CDR2 YYNGEE. V dropped 2 bases and J dropped 7; count of bases not matched to a gene: 8. CDR3: CASSVETGGHNIQYF. CDR3 in DNA: TGTGCCAGCAGCGTTGAAACGGGGGGGCATAACATTCAGTACTTC.

In its sample, this clone was seen once. The CDR3: CASRTGTSGGHTGELFF. The CDR3 nucleotides are TGTGCCAGTCGAACCGGGACTAGCGGGGGGCACACCGGGGAGCTGTTTTTT. The gene calls are TRBV19 and TRBJ2-2, with 15 bases aligning to TRBD2. The CDR3 has 17 amino acids. Germline V CDR1 and CDR2: LNHDA, SQIVND (reference sequence). The J segment lost 3 bases and the V segment lost 8 bases, leaving 7 bases of the junction unmatched.

This clone occurred once. The CDR3 DNA sequence: TGTGCCAGCAGTTGGAGGGAAAAACTGTTTTTT. Protein: CASSWREKLFF. This chain links TRBV12-3 or TRBV12-4 with TRBJ1-4, with unresolved D. This CDR3 has 11 amino acids. V gave up 4 bases and J gave up 8 bases, with 5 bases separating them.